The clone carrying this T cell receptor (beta chain) turned up a few times. The data stem from a study of blood T cell repertoires in COVID-19. Study as a whole: T cells, B-cell-depleted T cells, or PBMCs supplied cDNA or gDNA.

Measured with immunoSEQ multiplex PCR; TCRdb has only the in-frame clones, and not every one. The data contain 55,000 to 75,000 clones, roughly nine tenths of them seen just once; the ten biggest clones take up less than 1.5%. Germline CDR1 reads SGHAT; CDR2 reads FQNNGV. There are 15 residues in the CDR3. V shed 4 bases, J shed 4 bases, and the junction held 7 bases outside the gene matches. The chain couples TRBV11-2 to TRBJ2-1; 7 bases are shared with TRBD1. This receptor was identified in a man aged 60 to 75 with acute or convalescent COVID-19. The sequenced material came from peripheral blood. CDR3 DNA: TGTGCCAGCAGCTATCAGGGGGATCGGTACAATGAGCAGTTCTTC. Its translation is CASSYQGDRYNEQFF.